These 25 T cell receptor beta chains were sequenced from one sample in a study of T cells in Graves' hyperthyroidism and ophthalmopathy (dated by TCRdb to between 2018 and 2021). The library relied on multiplex PCR. TCRdb shows the sequencer as Illumina HiSeq 2000. The TCR beta CDR3 regions were amplified from RNA transcripts. The first round of RT-PCR for the TCR CDR3 was performed with the HTBI primer set and the Qiagen OneStep RT-PCR kit. The raw public reads went through TCRdb reprocessing: fastp at Q25, MiXCR clone calling, in-frame beta chains kept. Identical CDR3 proteins give one entry, which carries the most common genes and DNA. Present in this sample are some 600,000 distinct CDR3 sequences, around 14% of which were seen just once. Clones ranked in the top ten supply roughly 5.7% of the sample. Source material: blood. The source of these receptors is a woman aged 25 to 39 with Graves' hyperthyroidism that later progressed to Graves' ophthalmopathy.

The chain recombines TRBV19 with TRBJ2-1; possible D gene TRBD2, 6 bases. V lost 3 bases and J lost 4, with 13 bases in between. Germline V gene lookup returns CDR1 LNHDA and CDR2 SQIVND (reference sequence). The CDR3 is 15 residues long. This CDR3 is CASSIETEGYNEQFF. The CDR3 DNA reads as TGTGCCAGTAGTATCGAGACGGAGGGATACAATGAGCAGTTCTTC.

The chain has TRBV2 and TRBJ2-1; no clear D. Looked up from germline, CDR1 is SNHLY and CDR2 is FYNNEI. There are 13 residues in the CDR3. V lost 6 bases, J lost 8 bases, and 14 bases lay in between. CDR3 DNA sequence: TGTGCCAGCAGGATGACCCCTGGCTATGAGCAGTTCTTC. It codes for CASRMTPGYEQFF.

The rearrangement joins TRBV18 to TRBJ2-2, with D unclear. Germline assignment: CDR1 KGHSH and CDR2 LQKENI. This CDR3 comprises 15 residues. Trimming removed 3 bases from V and 7 bases from J, with 15 bases in between. CDR3 DNA: TGTGCCAGCTCACCGACCGGATTAGAAGGCGGGGAGCTGTTTTTT. Translation: CASSPTGLEGGELFF.

The CDR3, as DNA: TGTGCCACCAGCAGAGAAAGAGGGAAGGCCTACGAGCAGTACTTC. This translates into CATSRERGKAYEQYF. V and J are TRBV15 and TRBJ2-7; D might be TRBD2 (5 bases). Trimming stripped 0 bases from V and 2 bases from J, with 11 bases between. The CDR3 sequence is 15 residues long. Per the germline V gene, CDR1 is LNHNV and CDR2 is YYDKDF (reference sequence).

Worth noting for this clonotype: Germline and junction disagree at one end, which may indicate a read error. This chain links TRBV28 with TRBJ2-7; D is uncertain. This CDR3 is built from 13 residues. Germline V gene sequence: CDR1 MDHEN, CDR2 SYDVKM. CDR3 loop: CASSPRSSCEQYF. The CDR3 DNA follows: TGTGCCAGCAGTCCCCGAAGCTCCTGCGAGCAGTACTTC.

This clonotype occurred a few times. The V call is TRBV4-2, the J call TRBJ2-1; 7 bases are shared with TRBD2. This CDR3 contains 16 residues. The germline V gene encodes CDR1 LGHNA and CDR2 YNFKEQ. The trim removed 1 base at V and 7 bases at J, leaving 10 bases unmatched. The CDR3 region has the DNA TGTGCCAGCAGCCAAGTGTGGGGGAGCGGGATGAATGAGCAGTTCTTC. This translates into CASSQVWGSGMNEQFF.

There are a few counts of this clonotype. The rearrangement joins TRBV29-1 to TRBJ1-1; D is unresolved. Germline CDR1 reads SQVTM; CDR2 reads ANQGSEA. This CDR3 region has 12 residues. Trimming stripped 3 bases from V and 5 bases from J, with 10 bases between. CDR3 loop: CSVDGLATEAFF. The DNA of the CDR3 is TGCAGCGTTGACGGGCTAGCGACTGAAGCTTTCTTT.

This clonotype was seen at least ten times. The chain employs TRBV28 and TRBJ2-2, with D possibly TRBD2 on 5 matching bases. The germline CDR1 and CDR2 sequences are MDHEN and SYDVKM. Trimming pared 11 bases from V and 4 bases from J, leaving 11 bases between. The CDR3 runs to 12 residues. CDR3 coding DNA: TGTGCCGGTAGGGCGGGCACCGGGGAGCTGTTTTTT. It is translated as CAGRAGTGELFF.

This clonotype has at least ten counts. The chain employs TRBV11-2 and TRBJ2-7, with D possibly TRBD2 on 5 matching bases. There are 13 residues in the CDR3. CDR1 SGHAT and CDR2 FQNNGV come from the germline V gene. Between the trimmed V and J ends, which lost 3 bases and 6 bases, there was a span of 12 bases. The CDR3 loop reads CASSFGQAGEQYF. The CDR3 DNA sequence: TGTGCCAGCAGCTTTGGTCAGGCGGGCGAGCAGTACTTC.

This clonotype was counted many times. This chain uses TRBV12-3 or TRBV12-4 with TRBJ2-7; D may be TRBD1 (6 bases). V lost 5 bases to trimming and J lost 0 bases, with 14 bases between them. The CDR3 loop spans 15 amino acids. The CDR3 sequence is CASSGQLYHSYEQYF. The CDR3 DNA follows: TGTGCCAGCAGTGGACAGCTCTATCACTCCTACGAGCAGTACTTC.

This clonotype was detected ten times or more. CDR3: CSAPGENEQFF. CDR3 DNA: TGCAGTGCTCCAGGGGAGAATGAGCAGTTCTTC. The J gene is TRBJ2-1, the V gene TRBV20-1; D is possibly TRBD1 (6 bases). Germline V gene sequence: CDR1 DFQATT, CDR2 SNEGSKA (reference sequence). V was trimmed by 5 bases and J by 7 bases, leaving 9 bases between them. This CDR3 has 11 amino acids.

The table lists this clonotype with many counts. V usage is TRBV7-9 and J usage is TRBJ2-5; D may be TRBD1 (5 bases). The CDR3 loop spans 14 amino acids. Germline V gene data show CDR1 as SEHNR and CDR2 as FQNEAQ (reference sequence). Trimming pared 2 bases from V and 1 base from J, leaving 8 bases between. For the CDR3, the DNA is TGTGCCAGCAGCTTACCGGACACCCAAGAGACCCAGTACTTC. Translating it yields CASSLPDTQETQYF.

This clonotype came up a few times. In nucleotides, the CDR3 is TGCAGTGCCGTGACTAGCGCGAGTTCCCGCTCCTACAATGAGCAGTTCTTC. The encoded protein is CSAVTSASSRSYNEQFF. This chain uses TRBV20-1 with TRBJ2-1; TRBD2 matches at 8 bases. Germline-derived CDR1 and CDR2 are DFQATT and SNEGSKA (reference sequence). There are 17 residues in the CDR3. V shed 6 bases, J shed 0 bases, and the junction held 13 bases outside the gene matches.

In this sample, this clonotype turned up many times. The chain joins TRBV28 to TRBJ1-6; TRBD1 matches at 9 bases. The J segment lost 7 bases and the V segment lost 6 bases, leaving 7 bases of the junction unmatched. Germline CDR1 and CDR2: MDHEN and SYDVKM. The CDR3 sequence is 15 residues long. CDR3 bases: TGTGCCAGCAGCCGGACAGGGGCCCTGAATTCACCCCTCCACTTT. It specifies CASSRTGALNSPLHF.

The genes are TRBV6-1 and TRBJ2-7; no definite D call. V lost 7 bases and J 9 bases, leaving 16 bases between the germline ends. This CDR3 spans 12 amino acids. Germline values: CDR1 MNHNS, CDR2 SASEGT. CDR3 amino acids: CASTLPSGRQYF. DNA for the CDR3: TGTGCCAGCACCCTCCCATCAGGTCGGCAGTACTTC.

The sample holds many counts of this clonotype. The V gene is TRBV27, the J gene TRBJ2-7; 9 bases agree with TRBD2. This CDR3 is built from 14 residues. V lost 1 base and J lost 5; bases outside the gene matches: 3. Germline lookup yields CDR1 MNHEY and CDR2 SMNVEV (reference sequence). The CDR3 protein is CASSLLGTSNEQYF. The CDR3 DNA reads TGTGCCAGCAGTTTATTGGGGACTAGCAACGAGCAGTACTTC.

At least ten counts were recorded for this clonotype. The rearrangement links TRBV7-3 to TRBJ2-3, with D tentatively TRBD1 (6 bases). CDR3 length: 16 amino acids. Germline loops: CDR1 SGHTA, CDR2 FQGTGA. With 5 bases removed from V and 0 bases from J, the gap between germline ends came to 15 bases. Written as DNA, the CDR3 is TGTGCCAGCAGCCCCAGGGGAGTCGGAAGCACAGATACGCAGTATTTT. Its protein product is CASSPRGVGSTDTQYF.

This clonotype showed up many times. This sequence joins TRBV12-3 or TRBV12-4 and TRBJ2-1, with 8 bases lining up with TRBD2. The CDR3 consists of 15 residues. V was pared by 4 bases and J by 1 base, with 3 bases of the junction left unmatched. In DNA form, the CDR3 reads TGTGCCAGCAGTTCCAGCGGGGGATCCTACAATGAGCAGTTCTTC. Translation: CASSSSGGSYNEQFF.

The V call is TRBV30, the J call TRBJ2-7; 9 bases agree with TRBD2. V lost 1 base and J lost 6; bases outside the gene matches: 7. The CDR3 length is 14 residues. CDR1 and CDR2 from the germline V gene are GTSNPN and SVGIG (reference sequence). The CDR3 region is CAWSGISGSGEQYF. CDR3 DNA sequence: TGTGCCTGGAGTGGGATTAGCGGGAGCGGCGAGCAGTACTTC.

This clonotype was detected many times. The rearrangement links TRBV11-3 to TRBJ2-1, with 15 bases fitting TRBD2. CDR3 size: 17 residues. Per the germline V gene, CDR1 is SGHNT and CDR2 is YENEEA. Germline trimming cut 3 bases from V and 4 bases from J; bases unmatched to any gene: 4. CDR3 coding DNA: TGTGCCAGCAGCTTCCTGGGACTAGCGGGAGGTTACAATGAGCAGTTCTTC. This translates into CASSFLGLAGGYNEQFF.

This clonotype was recorded at least ten times. The chain carries TRBV7-2 and TRBJ2-7; no definite D call. The germline V gene has CDR1 SGHTA and CDR2 FQGNSA. This CDR3 comprises 12 residues. With 5 bases removed from V and 2 bases from J, the gap between germline ends came to 7 bases. The CDR3 DNA is TGTGCCAGCAGCCTCCAAGCCTACGAGCAGTACTTC. This translates into CASSLQAYEQYF.

The sample holds many counts of this clonotype. The rearrangement joins TRBV10-3 to TRBJ2-7, with 7 nucleotides matching TRBD2. This CDR3 has 14 residues. V trimming: 11 bases; J trimming: 0 bases; junction bases outside the gene matches: 10. Germline CDR1 is ENHRY and CDR2 is SYGVKD. The CDR3, as DNA: TGTGCCGCCTGTAGTGGGACTACCTCCTACGAGCAGTACTTC. Its protein product is CAACSGTTSYEQYF.

In this sample, this clonotype turned up many times. The rearrangement joins TRBV6-1 to TRBJ2-2; D assignment may be TRBD1 or TRBD2 (6 bases each). Trimming shortened V by 7 bases and J by 2 bases, and 20 bases separated the two germline ends. Germline CDR1 MNHNS, CDR2 SASEGT. This CDR3 is built from 17 residues. In DNA, the CDR3 is TGTGCCAGCACCATGTTTGGAGGGGGGACAAACACCGGGGAGCTGTTTTTT. Translating it yields CASTMFGGGTNTGELFF.

This clonotype was observed at least ten times. This chain connects TRBV19 to TRBJ1-1; D unresolved. From germline, CDR1 is LNHDA and CDR2 SQIVND (reference sequence). V dropped 3 bases and J dropped 0 bases, with 5 bases sitting between them. The CDR3 runs 13 residues. CDR3 DNA sequence: TGTGCCAGTAGTATGGGGATGAACACTGAAGCTTTCTTT. It is translated as CASSMGMNTEAFF.

This clonotype has at least ten counts. The chain carries TRBV7-2 and TRBJ2-1; D call uncertain. The germline V gene encodes CDR1 SGHTA and CDR2 FQGNSA. V was trimmed by 3 bases and J by 0 bases, leaving 15 bases between them. The CDR3 consists of 17 residues. The CDR3: CASSFTALGSSYNEQFF. The CDR3 DNA follows: TGTGCCAGCAGCTTTACAGCGCTCGGCAGCTCCTACAATGAGCAGTTCTTC.